This TCR beta chain was sequenced during a study of blood T cell repertoires in COVID-19. The data were produced by immunoSEQ multiplex PCR, yet TCRdb's version contains in-frame clones alone and is incomplete. The sample yields 200,000 or so clones, over 75% seen once. In germline, CDR1 is LGHDT, CDR2 YNNKEL (reference sequence). Germline trimming cut 3 bases from V and 6 bases from J; bases unmatched to any gene: 3. CDR3 length: 15 residues. The chain links TRBV3-1 (or the pseudogene TRBV3-2) to TRBJ2-1; 12 nucleotides line up with TRBD2. The TCR sequence derives from a man aged 55 to 70 with acute or convalescent COVID-19. The sample taken for sequencing was peripheral blood. CDR3 sequence: CASSQTSGSRNEQFF. CDR3 nucleotide sequence: TGTGCCAGCAGCCAGACTAGCGGGAGTCGCAATGAGCAGTTCTTC.